This T cell receptor (beta chain) was captured by sequencing in a study of cytomegalovirus exposure and HLA in healthy donors. Study-wide results and caveats: The classifier reportedly diagnosed cytomegalovirus status with high sensitivity and specificity. Per a prior analysis, the majority of TCR beta V segments were productive roughly 87% or roughly 30% of the time. Roughly uniform depth of sequencing across donors was assumed in presence/absence analyses.

The study ran its PCR with 60 Vbeta and 13 Jbeta primers. The data were produced by immunoSEQ multiplex PCR, yet TCRdb's version contains in-frame clones alone and is incomplete. The sample includes approximately 120,000 clones. This clone is deemed medium-sized by its frequency. The antigen remains unidentified. This TCR was recovered from a man younger than 35 in good health and CMV-seronegative. The sequenced material came from PBMCs.

The CDR3 nucleotides read TGTGCCAGCAGTGACACAGGGACTGGGGCCAACGTCCTGACTTTC. It specifies CASSDTGTGANVLTF. The J gene is TRBJ2-6, the V gene TRBV6-4, with D possibly being TRBD1 (6 bases). This CDR3 has 15 amino acids. Trimming cost V 2 bases and J 2 bases, with 7 bases left between them. Germline V gene data show CDR1 as MRHNA and CDR2 as SNTAGT.